One sample yielded the 15 T cell receptor beta chains listed below, sequenced in a study of Ad26.COV2.S vaccination and SARS-CoV-2 variants. Stated treatment: over 15 received Ad26.COV2.S at low or high dose, single or two shots; about 5 received placebo; per-sample allocation not given. Collection of samples fell on day 63 after the first vaccine or placebo injection. Some clones are missing from TCRdb's copy, which holds only in-frame ones; the method was immunoSEQ multiplex PCR. This table holds 300,000 to 400,000 clones, around 89% found once. The source was peripheral blood, collected in a trial of Ad26.COV2.S vaccine versus placebo. The receptor source for this set is a person between 18 and 59 years old who received the Ad26.COV2.S COVID-19 vaccine or a placebo.

As regards this clone: Other nucleotide sequences from this sample produce the same CDR3. V gene TRBV27 combines with J gene TRBJ1-1, with D unresolved. Germline V gene data show CDR1 as MNHEY and CDR2 as SMNVEV (reference sequence). Trimming left V 3 bases short and J 1 base short, with 6 bases between. The CDR3 totals 13 residues. CDR3 loop: CASSLAANTEAFF. The DNA for the CDR3 is TGTGCCAGCAGTTTGGCGGCGAACACTGAAGCTTTCTTT.

V and J are TRBV3-1 (or the pseudogene TRBV3-2) and TRBJ2-5, with 9 bases aligning to TRBD2. V lost 1 base and J lost 5; bases outside the gene matches: 5. The CDR3 spans 15 residues. Per the germline V gene, CDR1 is LGHDT and CDR2 is YNNKEL (reference sequence). The CDR3 loop reads CASSQGGLAFETQYF. The CDR3 bases are TGTGCCAGCAGCCAAGGAGGACTAGCGTTTGAGACCCAGTACTTC.

The V call is TRBV27, the J call TRBJ1-6, with D perhaps TRBD1 (5 bases). Trimming stripped 5 bases from V and 0 bases from J, with 11 bases between. CDR1 is MNHEY and CDR2 is SMNVEV in the germline V gene (reference sequence). The CDR3 runs 16 residues. Here the CDR3 DNA reads TGTGCCAGCAGTCCGGGGGGTAGCTCCTATAATTCACCCCTCCACTTT. Protein sequence: CASSPGGSSYNSPLHF.

V gene TRBV14 combines with J gene TRBJ1-6; weak D call: TRBD1 (5 bases). The CDR3 spans 14 residues. Germline CDR1 is SGHDN and CDR2 is FVKESK. V lost 0 bases and J 13 bases, leaving 13 bases between the germline ends. The CDR3 loop is CASSQEIRGWPLHF. CDR3 nucleotide sequence: TGTGCCAGCAGCCAAGAAATCCGGGGGTGGCCCCTCCACTTT. Full variable domain (outside the CDR3, taken from reference TRBV14 and TRBJ1-6): EAGVTQFPSHSVIEKGQTVTLRCDPISGHDNLYWYRRVMGKEIKFLLHFVKESKQDESGMPNNRFLAERTGGTYSTLKVQPAELEDSGVYFCASSQEIRGWPLHFGNGTRLTVT.

The chain recombines TRBV19 with TRBJ1-2; unclear D gene. The CDR3 has 12 residues. From germline, CDR1 is LNHDA and CDR2 SQIVND (reference sequence). The ends were cut back, 1 base at V and 6 bases at J, with 6 bases in the middle. The CDR3 region is CASSIVGDGYTF. CDR3 nucleotide sequence: TGTGCCAGTAGTATAGTGGGTGATGGCTACACCTTC.

This clone was detected only a few times. The chain is built from TRBV2 and TRBJ1-5; D is possibly TRBD1 (5 bases). The CDR3 loop spans 14 amino acids. CDR1 and CDR2 from the germline V gene are SNHLY and FYNNEI. V shed 7 bases and J shed 4 bases, with 14 bases lying between them. The CDR3 DNA reads TGTGCCAGCAAATCCGACAGAGTTAATCAGCCCCAGCATTTT. Protein sequence: CASKSDRVNQPQHF.

CDR3 DNA sequence: TGTGCCAGCAGTGGACGGACAGGGGATGGATATAATTCACCCCTCCACTTT. As protein: CASSGRTGDGYNSPLHF. The chain couples TRBV6-2 or TRBV6-3 to TRBJ1-6, with 9 nucleotides matching TRBD1. V trimming: 5 bases; J trimming: 4 bases; junction bases outside the gene matches: 9. Germline V gene data show CDR1 as MNHEY and CDR2 as SVGEGT. CDR3 size: 17 residues.

The chain is built from TRBV5-4 and TRBJ2-1; D is possibly TRBD1 or TRBD2 (5 bases each). Germline loops: CDR1 SGHNT, CDR2 YYREEE (reference sequence). The CDR3 extends over 16 amino acids. V lost 0 bases and J 0 bases, leaving 10 bases between the germline ends. This chain's CDR3 is CASSLAGASSYNEQFF. The CDR3, as DNA: TGTGCCAGCAGCTTGGCCGGGGCCAGCTCCTACAATGAGCAGTTCTTC.

This chain links TRBV6-1 with TRBJ2-4; D gene ambiguous. The CDR3 runs 12 residues. Trimming pared 3 bases from V and 8 bases from J, leaving 8 bases between. The germline gives CDR1 MNHNS, CDR2 SASEGT. The CDR3 nucleotides are TGTGCCAGCAGTGAGCAAGGACACATTCAGTACTTC. Its protein is CASSEQGHIQYF.

The chain employs TRBV7-9 and TRBJ1-4, with unresolved D. V shed 6 bases and J shed 5 bases, with 13 bases lying between them. The CDR3 totals 14 residues. Per germline, CDR1 SEHNR and CDR2 FQNEAQ (reference sequence). This CDR3 is CASSQSTENEKLFF. The CDR3 coding sequence is TGTGCCAGCAGTCAAAGTACAGAGAATGAAAAACTGTTTTTT.

The chain uses TRBV6-6 and TRBJ1-5, with D possibly matching TRBD1 (6 bases). CDR1 is MNHNY, CDR2 SVGAGI, per germline (reference sequence). Trimming cost V 6 bases and J 2 bases, with 14 bases left between them. This CDR3 has 15 amino acids. This CDR3 reads CASSPGGEGNQPQHF. As DNA, the CDR3 is TGTGCCAGCAGCCCCGGGGGCGAGGGCAATCAGCCCCAGCATTTT.

The chain uses TRBV28 and TRBJ1-5; no clear D. CDR1 is MDHEN and CDR2 is SYDVKM in the germline V gene. The CDR3 extends over 13 amino acids. Trimming cost V 9 bases and J 4 bases, with 13 bases left between them. For the CDR3, the DNA is TGTGCCAGTATGAGGGTTTGGAATCAGCCCCAGCATTTT. The encoded protein is CASMRVWNQPQHF.

The gene calls are TRBV7-2 and TRBJ2-5; 10 bases are shared with TRBD1. CDR1 and CDR2 from the germline V gene are SGHTA and FQGNSA. The ends lost 5 bases at V and 4 bases at J; junction bases unmatched: 7. The CDR3 runs 15 residues. This chain's CDR3 is CASSTPGTGVETQYF. The CDR3 DNA reads as TGTGCCAGCAGCACGCCCGGGACAGGGGTAGAGACCCAGTACTTC.

The genes are TRBV9 and TRBJ2-7; D remains unclear. The V gene lost 4 bases and the J gene lost 5 bases, with 19 bases spanning the gap. Looked up from germline, CDR1 is SGDLS and CDR2 is YYNGEE. There are 15 residues in the CDR3. The CDR3 bases are TGTGCCAGCAGCCCCCACTGGACCCGAAGTAACGAGCAGTACTTC. Protein: CASSPHWTRSNEQYF.

The rearrangement joins TRBV19 to TRBJ2-3; TRBD2 might be the D (6 bases). The CDR3 spans 13 residues. From germline, CDR1 is LNHDA and CDR2 SQIVND (reference sequence). V was shortened by 7 bases and J by 6 bases, with 14 bases between the two germline ends. The CDR3 loop reads CASKGTAGDTQYF. As DNA, the CDR3 is TGTGCCAGTAAGGGAACGGCGGGGGATACGCAGTATTTT.